A selection of T cell receptor beta chains follows, all from one sample in a study of early T cells in non-severe SARS-CoV-2 infection. TCRdb independently ran MiXCR on the 5' RACE reads; one entry per CDR3 protein. This sample has about 37,000 distinct CDR3 sequences; around 8% occur once, and the top ten carry roughly 12%. The sequencing used whole blood, collected at baseline. The receptors come from an adult who was a healthcare worker with PCR-confirmed SARS-CoV-2 infection or an uninfected control (not recorded which). Each CDR3 is given with its conserved first and last residue. Each record gives: J gene, V gene, D gene, clone size, CDR3 DNA, CDR3 protein. The D gene is left open where the match is weak. Not every row has a clone size; where given, it reads once, few, many or a size class.

TRBJ1-2	TRBV6-5	TRBD1	many	TGTGCCAGCAGTTCGGGACAGGGACGCTACACCTTC	CASSSGQGRYTF
TRBJ1-6	TRBV25-1	NA	many	TGTGCCAGCAGTGAAGTTAGGGATTCACCCCTCCACTTT	CASSEVRDSPLHF
TRBJ2-5	TRBV20-1	NA	NA	TGCAGTGCTAGTCTCGGCGGGGTACAAGAGACCCAGTACTTC	CSASLGGVQETQYF
TRBJ1-2	TRBV20-1	TRBD1	few	TGCAGTGCTAGCCTATTGGCAGGGGGATATGGCTACACCTTC	CSASLLAGGYGYTF
TRBJ2-1	TRBV27	TRBD1	many	TGTGCCAGCAGTTTACCCCCGGACAGGGCTCATGAGCAGTTCTTC	CASSLPPDRAHEQFF
TRBJ2-5	TRBV20-1	TRBD1	NA	TGCAGTGCTCCATACACAGGGGGGGAGACCCAGTACTTC	CSAPYTGGETQYF
TRBJ1-5	TRBV7-4	NA	NA	TGTGCCAGCAGCCCCCAAGAAGGGGAGTATCAGCCCCAGCATTTT	CASSPQEGEYQPQHF
TRBJ1-5	TRBV20-1	TRBD1	NA	TGCAGTGCCCGGACAGGGGAAAGCAATCAGCCCCAGCATTTT	CSARTGESNQPQHF
TRBJ2-7	TRBV7-2	TRBD1	many	TGTGCCAGCAGCCCCCCGGGAAGGAACAGGGGATGGGGCGAGCAGTACTTC	CASSPPGRNRGWGEQYF
TRBJ1-2	TRBV5-4	NA	NA	TGTGCCAGCAGCTCCCCTGACGAGGGGAATGGCTACACCTTC	CASSSPDEGNGYTF
TRBJ2-5	TRBV20-1	TRBD2	NA	TGCAGTGCTGACGTCCTAGCGGGGGCCCCCCAAGAGACCCAGTACTTC	CSADVLAGAPQETQYF
TRBJ1-1	TRBV7-6	TRBD1	medium-sized	TGTGCCAGCAGCTTAGCGAGTGAAGGACAGGGCCACACTGAAGCTTTCTTT	CASSLASEGQGHTEAFF
TRBJ2-7	TRBV3-1	NA	many	TGTGCCAGCAGCCAATCGGCGGGGAACCTCTACGAGCAGTACTTC	CASSQSAGNLYEQYF